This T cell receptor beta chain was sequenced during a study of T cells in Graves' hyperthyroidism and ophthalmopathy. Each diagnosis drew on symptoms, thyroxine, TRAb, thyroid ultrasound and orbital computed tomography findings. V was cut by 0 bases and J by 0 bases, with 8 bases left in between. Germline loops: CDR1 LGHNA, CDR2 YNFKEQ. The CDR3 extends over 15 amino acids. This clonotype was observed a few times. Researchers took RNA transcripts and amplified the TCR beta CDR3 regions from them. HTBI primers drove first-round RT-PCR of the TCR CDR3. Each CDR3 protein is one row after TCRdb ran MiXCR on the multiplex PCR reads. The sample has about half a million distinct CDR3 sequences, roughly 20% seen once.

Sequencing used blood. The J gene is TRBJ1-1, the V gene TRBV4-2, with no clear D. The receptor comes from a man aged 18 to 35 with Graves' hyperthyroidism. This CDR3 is CASSQEGSMNTEAFF. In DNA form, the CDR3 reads TGTGCCAGCAGCCAAGAGGGCAGTATGAACACTGAAGCTTTCTTT.